The clone carrying this T cell receptor (beta chain) was seen at least ten times. The antigen is undetermined. These data originate in a study of T-cell reconstitution after alpha-beta-depleted transplantation in children. Study observations and caveats: High day-60 TCRbeta diversity in some patients came from surviving recipient T cells and thymic progenitors. Newly made T cells mostly supplied T-cell counts and diversity one year after transplant. About two months after transplant, alpha-beta T cells reportedly came from several hundred expanded graft clones.

Germline V CDR1 and CDR2: MDHEN, SYDVKM. The CDR3 loop spans 14 amino acids. V was pared by 3 bases and J by 1 base, with 9 bases between. The library targeted TCRbeta and was prepared with unique molecular identifiers. MiXCR was run by TCRdb on the PCR reads, yielding one entry per CDR3 protein. The table includes approximately 150,000 distinct CDR3 sequences, around 8.5% detected once. This clonotype originated in a female patient aged 2-15 years who had a stem cell transplant for congenital amegakaryocytic thrombocytopenia, so the T cells may come from the graft donor. The chain employs TRBV28 and TRBJ2-5; D remains unclear. Sequenced here: PBMCs, mostly from graft donor cells, sampled 180 days after TCRalphabeta/CD19-depleted stem cell transplant. CDR3 sequence reads: CASSFGGVQETQYF. The CDR3 DNA follows: TGTGCCAGCAGTTTTGGCGGAGTCCAAGAGACCCAGTACTTC. Filled out from reference TRBV28 and TRBJ2-5, the complete variable domain reads DVKVTQSSRYLVKRTGEKVFLECVQDMDHENMFWYRQDPGLGLRLIYFSYDVKMKEKGDIPEGYSVSREKKERFSLILESASTNQTSMYLCASSFGGVQETQYFGPGTRLLVL.